This TCR beta chain was obtained from a study of PD-1 blockade in mismatch repair-deficient tumors. The study, taken as a whole, reports: Tumor-resident clones, often undetectable pretreatment in blood, expanded then contracted after pembrolizumab.

Remarks on this clone: The antigen is unknown.

The germline gives CDR1 MDHEN, CDR2 SYDVKM. The CDR3 spans 14 residues. V trimming: 7 bases; J trimming: 7 bases; junction bases outside the gene matches: 10. Every patient had mismatch repair deficiency by PCR or immunohistochemistry. Only in-frame clones appear in the TCRdb table, and some are missing; sequencing was by immunoSEQ multiplex PCR. The table records more than 15,000 clones, roughly 80% of them present only once. This clonotype was obtained from an adult with mismatch repair-deficient cancer. The V gene is TRBV28, the J gene TRBJ2-1; 7 nucleotides match TRBD2. The specimen comprised PBMCs, sampled 4 weeks after starting pembrolizumab. CDR3 residues: CASIAGGSWNEQFF. CDR3 nucleotide sequence: TGTGCCAGCATAGCTGGCGGGAGTTGGAATGAGCAGTTCTTC.